The sequence of this TCR gamma chain was determined in a study of human gamma delta and Vdelta1 T cells. A note on this clone: TCRdb's entry gives the protein of a much larger clone, which mismatches this DNA's translation at residue 5, likely from a read error; the protein reported here is translated from the DNA.

Germline V gives CDR1 EGSNGY, CDR2 YDSYNSKV. CDR3 length equals 16 residues. Trimming took 6 bases from V and 1 from J; bases not matched to a gene: 11. TCRdb reanalysed the PCR reads with CATT. This sample has 500 to 700 gamma-chain clones, with roughly an eighth found just once. The chain combines TRGV2 with TRGJP2. What was sequenced was Vdelta1 gamma-delta T cells from blood. This receptor was obtained from a human donor in good health. CDR3 residues: CATWSTGRSSDWIKTF. DNA for the CDR3: TGTGCCACCTGGAGTACCGGGCGTAGTAGTGATTGGATCAAGACGTTT.